Sequencing of this TCR beta chain was carried out in a study of identical twins. Each CDR3 protein is one row after TCRdb ran MiXCR on the 5' RACE reads. The table has roughly 750,000 distinct CDR3 sequences, 21% seen once; the top ten hold roughly 4%. This clonotype has a handful of counts. Its antigen is not identified. V shed 2 bases, J shed 5 bases, and the junction held 4 bases outside the gene matches. Germline V gives CDR1 SGDLS, CDR2 YYNGEE. The CDR3 spans 13 residues. Whole-study results and caveats: Out-of-frame alpha sequences shared by twins showed excess low generation probability.

These same records also appear under a second study, on T cells expressing NK-cell markers.

This TCR was recovered from a woman aged 18-30 years in good health. The sample consisted of PBMCs. This chain joins TRBV9 and TRBJ2-7, with TRBD2 identical over 7 bases. As DNA, the CDR3 is TGTGCCAGCAGCGTCGGGGGGTGGGACGAGCAGTACTTC. This gives the protein CASSVGGWDEQYF.